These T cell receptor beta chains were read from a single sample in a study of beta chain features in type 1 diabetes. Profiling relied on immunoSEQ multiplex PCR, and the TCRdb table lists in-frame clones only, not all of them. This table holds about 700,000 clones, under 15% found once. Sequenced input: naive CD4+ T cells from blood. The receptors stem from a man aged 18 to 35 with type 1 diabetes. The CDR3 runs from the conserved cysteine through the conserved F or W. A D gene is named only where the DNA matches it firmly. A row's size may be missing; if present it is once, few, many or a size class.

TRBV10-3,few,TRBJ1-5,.,TGTGCCATCAGTGAGTCCCAGGGGCGAGGTAATCAGCCCCAGCATTTT,CAISESQGRGNQPQHF
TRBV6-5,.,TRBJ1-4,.,TGTGCCAGCAGTTACTTCAGGGAGGAGAAACTGTTTTTT,CASSYFREEKLFF
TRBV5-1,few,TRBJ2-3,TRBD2,TGCGCCAGCAGCTTACAAGCGGGGACAGATACGCAGTATTTT,CASSLQAGTDTQYF
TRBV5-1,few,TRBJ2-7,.,TGCGCCAGCAGCTTGGACAGGTCCTACGAGCAGTACTTC,CASSLDRSYEQYF
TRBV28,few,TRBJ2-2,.,TGTGCCCTGGGTCGAAACACCGGGGAGCTGTTTTTT,CALGRNTGELFF
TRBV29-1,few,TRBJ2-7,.,TGCAGCGTTGTGACAGACAAGAACGAGCAGTACTTC,CSVVTDKNEQYF
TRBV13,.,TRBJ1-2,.,TGTGCCAGCAGCTCGTCAGGGAATAGTGGCTACACCTTC,CASSSSGNSGYTF
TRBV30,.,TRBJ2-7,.,TGTGCCCACGGCCGGGACGGATCCTTCGAGCAGTACTTC,CAHGRDGSFEQYF
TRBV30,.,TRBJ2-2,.,TGTGCCTGGAGTGAGACTGTAGACAGTAACACCGGGGAGCTGTTTTTT,CAWSETVDSNTGELFF
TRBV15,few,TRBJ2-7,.,TGTGCCACCAGCAGAGATTGGCAGGACTCCTACGAGCAGTACTTC,CATSRDWQDSYEQYF
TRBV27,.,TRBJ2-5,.,TGTGCCAGCAGTTTATCAAGACAGCCCCAAGAGACCCAGTACTTC,CASSLSRQPQETQYF
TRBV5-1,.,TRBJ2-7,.,TGCGCCAGCACCGACGAGTACGAGCAGTACTTC,CASTDEYEQYF
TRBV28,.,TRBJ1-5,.,TGTGCCAGCAGCCCGGCTGGCGATCAGCCCCAGCATTTT,CASSPAGDQPQHF
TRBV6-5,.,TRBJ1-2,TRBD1,TGTGCCAGCAGACTAGGACAGGGTGGCTATGGCTACACCTTC,CASRLGQGGYGYTF
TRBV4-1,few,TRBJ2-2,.,TGCGCCAGCAGCCAGGAAGACAGTGACGTCGGGGAGCTGTTTTTT,CASSQEDSDVGELFF
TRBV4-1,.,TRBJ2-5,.,TGCGCCAGCAGCCAAGCCAGCTCCCTCACCGGGGAGACCCAGTACTTC,CASSQASSLTGETQYF
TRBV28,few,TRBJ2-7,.,TGTGCCAGCAGCCCTACCGGGGGCTCCTACGAGCAGTACTTC,CASSPTGGSYEQYF
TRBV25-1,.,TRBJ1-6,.,TGTGCCAGCAGTGAATGGGGTGGAGGTAGAAATTCACCCCTCCACTTT,CASSEWGGGRNSPLHF
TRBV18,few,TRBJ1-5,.,TGTGCCAGCTCACCACAGGGGCGGGAAGTCAATCAGCCCCAGCATTTT,CASSPQGREVNQPQHF
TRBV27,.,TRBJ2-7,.,TGTGCCAGCAGTTACGACCCAGGGCAGGGATTGTACGAGCAGTACTTC,CASSYDPGQGLYEQYF
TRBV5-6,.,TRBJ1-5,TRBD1,TGTGCCAGCAGCCGGGACAGGGTGGGTCAGCCCCAGCATTTT,CASSRDRVGQPQHF
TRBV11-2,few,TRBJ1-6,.,TGTGCCAGCAGCTTAGCTTGGGATTCACCCCTCCACTTT,CASSLAWDSPLHF
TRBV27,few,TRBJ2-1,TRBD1,TGTGCCAGCAGACCCGGACAGGTGTACCCCTTATCCTACAATGAGCAGTTCTTC,CASRPGQVYPLSYNEQFF
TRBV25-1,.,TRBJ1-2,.,TGTGCCAGCAGTCCAGGGACTAACTATGGCTACACCTTC,CASSPGTNYGYTF
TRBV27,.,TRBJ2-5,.,TGTGCCAGCAGGGTGGCCCAGGGCTGGGAGACCCAGTACTTC,CASRVAQGWETQYF
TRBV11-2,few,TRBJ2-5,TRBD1,TGTGCCAGCAGCCCCCAGACAGGGGGAGTTTACTTC,CASSPQTGGVYF
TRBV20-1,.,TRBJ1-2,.,TGCAGTGCTCTTGAAAGAGGCTACACCTTC,CSALERGYTF
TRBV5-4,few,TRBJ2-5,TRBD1,TGTGCCAGCAGCGTACCGGGACAGGGCGGAGAGACCCAGTACTTC,CASSVPGQGGETQYF
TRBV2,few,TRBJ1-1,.,TGTGCCAGCAGGGTGGACCAGGGATCGGACACTGAAGCTTTCTTT,CASRVDQGSDTEAFF
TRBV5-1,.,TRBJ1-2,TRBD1,TGCGCCAGCAGCTCCATTACTACAGGGGGCAACTATGGCTACACCTTC,CASSSITTGGNYGYTF
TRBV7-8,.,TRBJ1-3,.,TGTGCCAGCAGCTTAGGGGGAAGGGGAAACACCATATATTTT,CASSLGGRGNTIYF
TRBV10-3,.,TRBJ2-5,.,TGTGCCATCTCGGTAACAGGCCAAGAGACCCAGTACTTC,CAISVTGQETQYF
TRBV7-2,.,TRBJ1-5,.,TGTGCCAGCAGCCGCGACAGTTATAGCAATCAGCCCCAGCATTTT,CASSRDSYSNQPQHF
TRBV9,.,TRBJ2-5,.,TGTGCCAGCAGCGTAGATTCTAAGGGTCAGGGACCCCAAGAGACCCAGTACTTC,CASSVDSKGQGPQETQYF
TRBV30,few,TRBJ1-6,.,TGTGCCTGGAGTAAGCATATATCGAATTCACCCCTCCACTTT,CAWSKHISNSPLHF
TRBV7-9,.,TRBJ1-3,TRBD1,TGTGCCAGCAGCCCAAGGGGACAGGCCTTCTCTGGAAACACCATATATTTT,CASSPRGQAFSGNTIYF
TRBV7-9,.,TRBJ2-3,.,TGTGCCAGCAGCTTAGGGAGTGGTACGCAGTATTTT,CASSLGSGTQYF
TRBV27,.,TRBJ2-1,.,TGTGCCAGCACCCCAGGGAACAATGAGCAGTTCTTC,CASTPGNNEQFF